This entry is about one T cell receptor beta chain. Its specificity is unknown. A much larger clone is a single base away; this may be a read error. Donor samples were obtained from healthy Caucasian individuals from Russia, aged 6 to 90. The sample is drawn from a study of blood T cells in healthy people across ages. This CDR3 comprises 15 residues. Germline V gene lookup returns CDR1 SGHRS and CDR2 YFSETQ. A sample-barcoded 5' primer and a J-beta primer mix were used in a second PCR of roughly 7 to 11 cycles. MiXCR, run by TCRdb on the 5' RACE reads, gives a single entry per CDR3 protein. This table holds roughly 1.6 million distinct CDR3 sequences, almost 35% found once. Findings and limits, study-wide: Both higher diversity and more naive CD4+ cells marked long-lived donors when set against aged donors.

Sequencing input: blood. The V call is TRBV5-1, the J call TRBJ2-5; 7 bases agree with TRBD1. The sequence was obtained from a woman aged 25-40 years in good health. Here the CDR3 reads CASSRGTASQEPQYF. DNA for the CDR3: TGCGCCAGCAGCCGTGGGACAGCCAGCCAAGAGCCCCAGTACTTC.